This T cell receptor (beta chain) was retrieved from a study of Ad26.COV2.S vaccination and SARS-CoV-2 variants (dated by TCRdb to the early 2020s). For the study in its entirety: Donors in the vaccine arm were drawn from COV1001, a multicentre, randomized, double-blind, placebo-controlled phase I-IIa trial testing Ad26.COV2.S in healthy adults. TCRbeta repertoire sequencing served as the tool for gauging how specific and how broad the SARS-CoV-2-reactive T cell receptors were following Ad26.COV2.S vaccination. Throughout the experiments and outcome assessment, investigators stayed blinded to trial group allocation. Participants in the trial were split at random into five groups of five each, receiving low-dose or high-dose Ad26.COV2.S once or twice, or else placebo on both occasions. Ad26.COV2.S was administered intramuscularly at a dose of 5x10^10 or 1x10^11 viral particles, either as one shot or as two shots given 56 days apart. The TCR-sequenced set comprised around 30 samples: some 20 Ad26.COV2.S vaccine recipients, 5 placebo recipients and 8 SARS-CoV-2 convalescent individuals. Summary of the overall study and its limitations: According to the authors, total T cell responses may have been underestimated by the TCR breadth and depth analyses. The study was not powered for comparison of responses between vaccine doses or regimens. Spike-specific TCR breadth was higher in Ad26.COV2.S recipients than in placebo recipients (P = 0.0014). After vaccination, spike-specific CD8+ and CD4+ T cell responses were reported to show substantial breadth. Non-spike TCR breadth was comparable between vaccine and placebo recipients, consistent with the vaccine containing only spike.

The immunoSEQ Assay was the method used to sequence TCRbeta CDR3 regions. After extraction, genomic DNA underwent amplification by bias-controlled multiplex PCR, followed by high-throughput sequencing. Per the original workflow: Collapsing and filtering of sequences were performed to quantify the absolute abundance of each unique TCRbeta CDR3 region. T cell fraction was estimated by normalizing TCRbeta template counts to usable DNA, with usable DNA measured through amplification of reference genes found in all nucleated cells. Repertoire TCRs were annotated as SARS-CoV-2-specific when V gene, CDR3 amino acid sequence and J gene were exactly matched to a known reactive TCR set. MIRA supplied the reference SARS-CoV-2 TCR set, which was filtered for enrichment in COVID-19-positive ImmuneCODE repertoires so that public or cross-reactive TCRs were removed. Based on the MIRA antigens, annotated TCRs were further analysed at the level of specific ORF or position within ORF. Depth was the summed frequency of annotated unique rearrangements, while breadth was defined as annotated unique rearrangements over total unique productive rearrangements. TCR breadth was compared between groups using two-sided Wilcoxon rank-sum tests. TCRdb holds this immuneACCESS table with in-frame rearrangements only. Some clones are missing; in checked studies, unresolved V genes explain under half, and the rest has no known cause. V and J calls and clone size follow that table, whereas D and trimming were derived from the DNA. The sample profile shows 440,000 or so clones; about 90% of them were found once. The ten largest clones take up around 4.2% of the sample.

V loses 3 bases at its end and J loses 5 bases; junction bases beyond the gene matches: 7. Based on the germline V gene (reference sequence), the CDR1 and CDR2 sequences are DFQATT and SNEGSKA. From the cysteine through the phenylalanine, the CDR3 covers 14 amino acids. The read is trimmed to its CDR3 DNA, 42 bases read in frame from base 1. A word on this clone: No antigen is known for it. No base quality values were provided; no much bigger clone lies one nucleotide off.

Per the publication, the treatment or condition label means: 15 to 20 received Ad26.COV2.S at low or high dose, single or two shots; several received placebo; per-sample allocation not given. For vaccine and placebo recipients, the sequenced repertoires came from samples collected on day 63 after the first injection. Cohort 1b enrolled 25 to 30 adults aged 18-55 years at a single site in Boston, USA, between 29 July and 7 August 2020. As a vaccine, Ad26.COV2.S was a replication-incompetent adenovirus type 26 vector that expressed a prefusion-stabilized SARS-CoV-2 spike protein derived from the original Wuhan strain.

The chain employs TRBV20-1 and TRBJ2-1; 7 bases in the junction line up with TRBD2. Source: peripheral blood, taken in a trial of Ad26.COV2.S vaccine versus placebo. The receptor was isolated from a person aged 18-65 years who received the Ad26.COV2.S COVID-19 vaccine or a placebo. The CDR3 region: CSASAGVGDNEQFF. The nucleotides read TGCAGTGCTAGTGCGGGGGTCGGGGACAATGAGCAGTTCTTC.